The rows below give T cell receptor beta chains drawn from one sample of a study of blood T cell repertoires in COVID-19. Sequencing used immunoSEQ multiplex PCR; TCRdb keeps in-frame clones, though not all of them. The profile shows roughly 250,000 clones, approximately 90% of them singletons. Sequencing was done on a sample of peripheral blood. The receptor set was obtained from a woman aged 40 to 49 with acute or convalescent COVID-19. Both conserved end residues are part of each CDR3. A D gene is named only where the DNA matches it firmly. Clone size is stated in some rows and not others, as once, few, many or a class when expanded.

>TRBD2|14|TRBV2|TRBJ2-5|.
CATQRRGGPETQYF
TGTGCTACACAGCGGCGGGGGGGCCCAGAGACCCAGTACTTC
>.|17|TRBV12-2|TRBJ1-1|.
CASRCGLTGRGNTEAFF
TGTGCAAGTCGCTGCGGACTGACAGGGCGCGGGAACACTGAAGCTTTCTTT
>TRBD1|15|TRBV27|TRBJ2-3|.
CASSPRDSSTDTQYF
TGTGCCAGCAGTCCCCGGGACAGTTCCACAGATACGCAGTATTTT
>TRBD1|14|TRBV2|TRBJ2-1|.
CASSETWDRAEQFF
TGTGCCAGCAGTGAAACGTGGGACAGGGCTGAGCAGTTCTTC
>.|13|TRBV6-6|TRBJ2-5|.
CASSRQDLETQYF
TGTGCCAGCAGTCGACAGGATTTGGAGACCCAGTACTTC
>.|13|TRBV13|TRBJ2-5|.
CASRGTNQETQYF
TGTGCCAGCCGAGGCACTAACCAAGAGACCCAGTACTTC
>TRBD1|14|TRBV24-1|TRBJ2-3|.
CATSDPGTAPTQYF
TGTGCCACCAGTGATCCCGGGACAGCTCCTACGCAGTATTTT
>TRBD1|13|TRBV7-9|TRBJ1-1|.
CASSARGDTEAFF
TGTGCCAGCTCGGCCAGGGGGGACACTGAAGCTTTCTTT
>.|12|TRBV15|TRBJ1-6|.
CATSRDVQGLHF
TGTGCCACCAGCAGAGATGTGCAGGGGCTCCACTTT
>TRBD1|14|TRBV2|TRBJ1-1|.
CASTGQATGTEAFF
TGTGCCAGCACGGGACAGGCGACGGGAACTGAAGCTTTCTTT
>TRBD1|13|TRBV29-1|TRBJ1-1|few
CSVVTGTGLEAFF
TGCAGCGTTGTTACAGGGACAGGCCTTGAAGCTTTCTTT
>.|12|TRBV3-1/TRBV3-2|TRBJ2-1|.
CASSQVSNEQFF
TGTGCCAGCAGCCAAGTGAGCAATGAGCAGTTCTTC
>.|11|TRBV5-1|TRBJ1-6|.
CASSFGGALHF
TGCGCCAGCAGCTTCGGGGGGGCTCTCCACTTT
>.|15|TRBV9|TRBJ1-2|.
CASSGAPSINYGYTF
TGTGCCAGCAGCGGAGCCCCCTCTATTAACTATGGCTACACCTTC
>TRBD1|17|TRBV18|TRBJ1-5|.
CASSPPNSQGTNQPQHF
TGTGCCAGCTCACCACCGAACTCACAGGGGACGAATCAGCCCCAGCATTTT
>.|11|TRBV19|TRBJ2-3|.
CASSILDTQYF
TGTGCCAGTAGTATTCTTGATACGCAGTATTTT
>.|14|TRBV5-6|TRBJ2-1|.
CASSLLSGLDEQFF
TGTGCCAGCAGCCTACTTTCAGGGTTGGATGAGCAGTTCTTC
>.|17|TRBV24-1|TRBJ2-6|.
CATSDPHASAGANVLTF
TGTGCCACCAGTGATCCCCACGCTAGCGCTGGGGCCAACGTCCTGACTTTC